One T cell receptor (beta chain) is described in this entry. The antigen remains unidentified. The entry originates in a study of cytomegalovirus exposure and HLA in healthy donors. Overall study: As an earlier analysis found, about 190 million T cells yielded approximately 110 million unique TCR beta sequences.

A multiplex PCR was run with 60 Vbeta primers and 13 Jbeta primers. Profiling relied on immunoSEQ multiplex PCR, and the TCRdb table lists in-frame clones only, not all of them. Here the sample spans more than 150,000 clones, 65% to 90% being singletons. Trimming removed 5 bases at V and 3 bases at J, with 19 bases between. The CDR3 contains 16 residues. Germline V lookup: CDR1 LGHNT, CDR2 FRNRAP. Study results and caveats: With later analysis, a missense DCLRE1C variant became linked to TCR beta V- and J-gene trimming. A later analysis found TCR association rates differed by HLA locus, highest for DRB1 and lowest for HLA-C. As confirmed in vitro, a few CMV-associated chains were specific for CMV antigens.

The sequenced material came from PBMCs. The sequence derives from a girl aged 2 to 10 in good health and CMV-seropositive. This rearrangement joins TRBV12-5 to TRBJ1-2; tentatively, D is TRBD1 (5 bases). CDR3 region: CASGTLTGGEHYGYTF. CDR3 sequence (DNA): TGTGCTAGTGGTACCCTGACGGGGGGAGAACACTATGGCTACACCTTC.